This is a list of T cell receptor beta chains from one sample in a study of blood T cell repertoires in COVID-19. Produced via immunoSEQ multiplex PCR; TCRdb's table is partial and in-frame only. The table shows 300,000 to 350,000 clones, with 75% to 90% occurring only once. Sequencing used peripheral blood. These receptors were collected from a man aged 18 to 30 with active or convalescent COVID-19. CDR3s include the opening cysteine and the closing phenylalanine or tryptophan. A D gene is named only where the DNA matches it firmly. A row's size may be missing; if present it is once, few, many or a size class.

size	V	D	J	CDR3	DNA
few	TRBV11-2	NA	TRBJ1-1	CASSPQTAMNTEAFF	TGTGCCAGCAGCCCCCAGACAGCCATGAACACTGAAGCTTTCTTT
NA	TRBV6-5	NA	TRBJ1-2	CASTKTANYGYTF	TGTGCCAGCACCAAGACAGCGAACTATGGCTACACCTTC
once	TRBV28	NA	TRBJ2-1	CASSSVLGFSSYNEQFF	TGTGCCAGCAGTTCGGTTCTAGGATTTAGCTCCTACAATGAGCAGTTCTTC
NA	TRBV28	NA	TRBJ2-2	CASSLLAGELFF	TGTGCCAGCAGTTTATTAGCCGGGGAGCTGTTTTTT
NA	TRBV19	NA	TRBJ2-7	CASSIVVGGEQYF	TGTGCCAGTAGTATAGTAGTCGGGGGCGAGCAGTACTTC
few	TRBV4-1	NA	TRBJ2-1	CASSQGPQRGYNEQFF	TGCGCCAGCAGCCAAGGGCCCCAAAGGGGATACAATGAGCAGTTCTTC
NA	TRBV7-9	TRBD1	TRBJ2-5	CASSSWDRGLSQETQYF	TGTGCCAGCAGCTCCTGGGACAGGGGACTTAGCCAAGAGACCCAGTACTTC
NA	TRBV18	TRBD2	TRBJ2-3	CASSPRTSGITDTQYF	TGTGCCAGCTCACCTAGGACTAGCGGCATCACAGATACGCAGTATTTT
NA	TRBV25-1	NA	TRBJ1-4	CASSELEGGLEKLFF	TGTGCCAGCAGTGAATTAGAGGGCGGCCTTGAAAAACTGTTTTTT
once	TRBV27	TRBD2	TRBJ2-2	CASTTLAGGKTGELFF	TGTGCCAGCACCACACTAGCGGGGGGTAAAACCGGGGAGCTGTTTTTT
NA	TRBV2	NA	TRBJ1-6	CASSEARAPSPLHF	TGTGCCAGCAGTGAAGCCAGGGCGCCTTCACCCCTCCACTTT
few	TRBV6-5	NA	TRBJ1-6	CASSYWGQGNSPLHF	TGTGCCAGCAGTTACTGGGGGCAAGGGAATTCACCCCTCCACTTT
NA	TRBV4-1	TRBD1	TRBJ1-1	CASSQRWTGANTEAFF	TGCGCCAGCAGCCAGAGGTGGACAGGCGCGAACACTGAAGCTTTCTTT
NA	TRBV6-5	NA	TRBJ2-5	CASSYAGGPTQYF	TGTGCCAGCAGTTACGCCGGGGGTCCGACCCAGTACTTC
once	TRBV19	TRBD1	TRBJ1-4	CASSTSGGRNEKLFF	TGTGCCAGTAGTACGTCAGGGGGGCGTAATGAAAAACTGTTTTTT
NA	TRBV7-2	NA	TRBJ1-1	CASFGRGMDTEAFF	TGTGCCAGCTTTGGGAGGGGAATGGACACTGAAGCTTTCTTT
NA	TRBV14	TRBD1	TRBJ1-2	CASSRGHRGNGYTF	TGTGCCAGCAGCCGGGGCCACAGGGGCAATGGCTACACCTTC
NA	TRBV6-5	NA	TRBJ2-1	CASGGLSPSEEQFF	TGTGCCAGCGGAGGTTTGTCCCCGTCCGAGGAGCAGTTCTTC
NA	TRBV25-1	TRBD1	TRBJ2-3	CASSRQGRSTDTQYF	TGTGCCAGCAGCCGACAGGGAAGAAGCACAGATACGCAGTATTTT
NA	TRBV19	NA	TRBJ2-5	CASSDGTPFLAQYF	TGTGCCAGTAGTGACGGGACTCCCTTCTTGGCCCAGTACTTC
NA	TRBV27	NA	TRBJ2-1	CASSLLDSNNEQFF	TGTGCCAGCAGTCTCCTCGACAGTAACAATGAGCAGTTCTTC
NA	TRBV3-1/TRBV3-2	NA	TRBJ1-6	CASSQAGIMRLHF	TGTGCCAGCAGCCAAGCGGGTATTATGCGCCTCCACTTT
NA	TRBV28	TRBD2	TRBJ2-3	CASAILAGTDTQYF	TGTGCCAGCGCCATCCTAGCGGGGACAGATACGCAGTATTTT
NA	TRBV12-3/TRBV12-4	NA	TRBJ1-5	CASSLDVDRPQHF	TGTGCCAGCAGTTTAGACGTTGACAGACCCCAGCATTTT
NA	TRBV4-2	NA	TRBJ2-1	CASSQAGPGTFDEQFF	TGTGCCAGCAGCCAAGCGGGACCAGGGACTTTTGATGAGCAGTTCTTC
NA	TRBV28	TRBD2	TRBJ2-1	CASSLYTSGYNEQFF	TGTGCCAGCAGTTTATATACTAGCGGATACAATGAGCAGTTCTTC
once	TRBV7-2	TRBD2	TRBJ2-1	CASKTLAGGGYNEQFF	TGTGCCAGCAAAACCCTAGCGGGGGGAGGTTACAATGAGCAGTTCTTC
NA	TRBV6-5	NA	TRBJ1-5	CASSYPSGWGNQPQHF	TGTGCCAGCAGTTACCCCTCAGGTTGGGGCAATCAGCCCCAGCATTTT
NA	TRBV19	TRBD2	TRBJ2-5	CASSPQSAGGQYF	TGTGCCAGTAGTCCCCAAAGCGCGGGGGGCCAGTACTTC
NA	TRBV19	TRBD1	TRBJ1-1	CASSDRMNTEAFF	TGTGCCAGTTCGGACAGGATGAACACTGAAGCTTTCTTT
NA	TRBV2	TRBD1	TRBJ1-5	CASSGQGGNQPQHF	TGTGCCAGCAGCGGACAGGGAGGCAATCAGCCCCAGCATTTT
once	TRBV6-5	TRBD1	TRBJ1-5	CASSRRTGDREPQHF	TGTGCCAGCAGCAGGAGAACAGGGGATAGGGAACCCCAGCATTTT
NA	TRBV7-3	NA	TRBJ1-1	CASREGRTTEAFF	TGTGCCAGCAGGGAGGGCAGAACCACTGAAGCTTTCTTT
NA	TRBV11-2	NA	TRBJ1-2	CASSLDRAYGYTF	TGTGCCAGCAGCTTAGACAGGGCTTATGGCTACACCTTC
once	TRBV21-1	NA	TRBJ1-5	CASSPCGVYSNQPQHF	TGTGCCAGCAGCCCCTGCGGGGTTTATAGCAATCAGCCCCAGCATTTT
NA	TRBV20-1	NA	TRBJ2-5	CSASRGTQETQYF	TGCAGTGCTAGTCGCGGGACCCAAGAGACCCAGTACTTC
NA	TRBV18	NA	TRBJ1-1	CASSPSGGGSMNTEAFF	TGTGCCAGCTCTCCCTCTGGGGGGGGCTCGATGAACACTGAAGCTTTCTTT
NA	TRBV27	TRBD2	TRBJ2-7	CASGYSGAGEQYF	TGTGCCAGCGGATATAGCGGGGCTGGCGAGCAGTACTTC
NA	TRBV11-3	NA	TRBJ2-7	CASSLFTGWSEQYF	TGTGCCAGCAGCTTATTTACTGGGTGGAGCGAGCAGTACTTC
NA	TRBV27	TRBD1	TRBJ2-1	CASRSGTVRYNEQFF	TGTGCCAGCAGATCCGGGACAGTGCGGTACAATGAGCAGTTCTTC
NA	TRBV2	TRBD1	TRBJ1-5	CASSDGQGGGYSNQPQHF	TGTGCCAGCAGCGACGGACAGGGGGGCGGATATAGCAATCAGCCCCAGCATTTT
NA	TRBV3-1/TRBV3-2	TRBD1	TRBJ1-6	CASSQDWRTGFSPLHF	TGTGCCAGCAGCCAAGACTGGCGGACAGGGTTTTCACCCCTCCACTTT
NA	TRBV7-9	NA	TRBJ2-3	CASSRGSTDTQYF	TGTGCCAGCAGCCGCGGGAGCACAGATACGCAGTATTTT
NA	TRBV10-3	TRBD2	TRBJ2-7	CAISEGLAGGYEQYF	TGTGCCATCAGTGAAGGGCTAGCGGGGGGGTACGAGCAGTACTTC
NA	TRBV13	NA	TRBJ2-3	CASSLRSLSGWGTDTQYF	TGTGCCAGCAGCTTACGGTCACTATCGGGGTGGGGAACAGATACGCAGTATTTT
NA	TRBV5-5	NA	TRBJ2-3	CASSLVRGTDTQYF	TGTGCCAGCAGCTTGGTCAGGGGCACAGATACGCAGTATTTT
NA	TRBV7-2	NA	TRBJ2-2	CASSLDSHTGELFF	TGTGCCAGCAGCTTAGACTCGCACACCGGGGAGCTGTTTTTT
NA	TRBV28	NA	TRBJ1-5	CASSSPAGGGQPQHF	TGTGCCAGCAGCTCCCCTGCCGGGGGAGGTCAGCCCCAGCATTTT
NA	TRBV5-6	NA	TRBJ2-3	CASSLGRGLDTQYF	TGTGCCAGCAGCTTGGGTAGAGGACTAGATACGCAGTATTTT
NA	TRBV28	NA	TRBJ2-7	CASSLLQRSSYEQYF	TGTGCCAGCAGTTTATTGCAGAGGAGCTCCTACGAGCAGTACTTC
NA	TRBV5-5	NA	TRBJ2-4	CASSPVGGLAKNIQYF	TGTGCCAGCAGCCCGGTGGGGGGTTTAGCCAAAAACATTCAGTACTTC
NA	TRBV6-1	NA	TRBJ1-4	CASREGGSNEKLFF	TGTGCCAGCAGAGAAGGAGGGAGTAATGAAAAACTGTTTTTT
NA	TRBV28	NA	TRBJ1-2	CASSLLLGGQVGYTF	TGTGCCAGCAGTTTATTATTGGGGGGGCAGGTTGGCTACACCTTC
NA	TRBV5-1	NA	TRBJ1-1	CASSLDTTNTEAFF	TGCGCCAGCAGCTTGGATACAACGAACACTGAAGCTTTCTTT
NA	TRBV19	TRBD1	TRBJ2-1	CASSALPGQGYEQFF	TGTGCCAGTAGTGCCCTCCCGGGACAGGGCTATGAGCAGTTCTTC
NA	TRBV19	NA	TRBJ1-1	CASSPDSLNTEAFF	TGTGCCAGTAGTCCCGACAGCCTGAACACTGAAGCTTTCTTT
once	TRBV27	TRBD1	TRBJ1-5	CASSLGGQGNQPQHF	TGTGCCAGCAGTTTAGGAGGACAGGGGAATCAGCCCCAGCATTTT